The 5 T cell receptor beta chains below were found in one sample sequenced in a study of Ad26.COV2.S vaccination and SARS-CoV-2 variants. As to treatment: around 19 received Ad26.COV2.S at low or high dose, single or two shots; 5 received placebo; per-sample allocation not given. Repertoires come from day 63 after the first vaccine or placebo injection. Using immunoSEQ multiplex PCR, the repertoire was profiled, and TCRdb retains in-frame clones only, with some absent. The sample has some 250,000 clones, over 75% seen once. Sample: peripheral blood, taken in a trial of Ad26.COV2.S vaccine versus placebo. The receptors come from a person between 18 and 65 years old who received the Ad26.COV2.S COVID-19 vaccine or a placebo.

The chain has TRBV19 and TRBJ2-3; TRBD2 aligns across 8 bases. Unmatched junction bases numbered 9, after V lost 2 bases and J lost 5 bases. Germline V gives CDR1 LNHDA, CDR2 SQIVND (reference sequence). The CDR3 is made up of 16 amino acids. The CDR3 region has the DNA TGTGCCAGTAGTATAAACCGGGGGGGCCTGTTAGATACGCAGTATTTT. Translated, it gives CASSINRGGLLDTQYF.

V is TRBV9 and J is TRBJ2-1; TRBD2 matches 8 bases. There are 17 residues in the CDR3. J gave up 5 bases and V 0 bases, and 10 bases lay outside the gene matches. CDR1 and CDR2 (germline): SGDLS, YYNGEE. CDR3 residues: CASSVEISGAINNEQFF. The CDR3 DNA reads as TGTGCCAGCAGCGTAGAGATTAGCGGGGCGATCAACAATGAGCAGTTCTTC.

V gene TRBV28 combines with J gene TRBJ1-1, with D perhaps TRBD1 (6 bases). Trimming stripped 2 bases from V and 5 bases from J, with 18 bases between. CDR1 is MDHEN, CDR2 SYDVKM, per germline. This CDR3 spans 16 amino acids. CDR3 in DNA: TGTGCCAGCAGTTTAAATGGGCAGGGGCTGGGGACTGAAGCTTTCTTT. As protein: CASSLNGQGLGTEAFF.

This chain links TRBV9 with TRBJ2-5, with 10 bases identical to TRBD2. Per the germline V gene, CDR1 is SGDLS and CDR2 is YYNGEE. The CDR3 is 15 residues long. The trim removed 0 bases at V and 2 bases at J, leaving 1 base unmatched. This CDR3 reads CASSVGGLAQETQYF. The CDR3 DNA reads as TGTGCCAGCAGCGTAGGGGGACTAGCGCAAGAGACCCAGTACTTC.

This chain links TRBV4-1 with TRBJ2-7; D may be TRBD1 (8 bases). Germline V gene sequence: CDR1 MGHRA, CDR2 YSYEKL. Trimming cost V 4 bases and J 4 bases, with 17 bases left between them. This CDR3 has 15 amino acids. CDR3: CASSRGQGLRYEQYF. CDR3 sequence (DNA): TGCGCCAGCAGCCGTGGACAGGGACTACGGTACGAGCAGTACTTC.